The rows below give T cell receptor beta chains drawn from one sample of a study of blood T cell repertoires in COVID-19. Some clones are missing from TCRdb's copy, which holds only in-frame ones; the method was immunoSEQ multiplex PCR. Here the sample spans 400,000 to 550,000 clones, around 89% being singletons. The sequenced sample was peripheral blood. All receptors come from a woman in her 30s with acute or convalescent COVID-19. Both conserved end residues are part of each CDR3. A D gene is named only where the DNA matches it firmly. Only part of the rows carry a size: once, few, many, or a class if the clone is expanded.

d_gene: -
j_gene: TRBJ1-3
abundance: -
v_gene: TRBV21-1
CDR3nt: TGTGCCAGCAGCAAAGAATCAGGTTCTGGAAACACCATATATTTT
CDR3aa: CASSKESGSGNTIYF

d_gene: TRBD1
j_gene: TRBJ2-5
abundance: few
v_gene: TRBV18
CDR3nt: TGTGCCAGCTCTTCGGGACAGCAAGAGACCCAGTACTTC
CDR3aa: CASSSGQQETQYF

d_gene: TRBD1
j_gene: TRBJ1-2
abundance: -
v_gene: TRBV3-1/TRBV3-2
CDR3nt: TGTGCCAGCAGCCACGCCGGGACAGGGTTGGGAGGCTACACCTTC
CDR3aa: CASSHAGTGLGGYTF

d_gene: -
j_gene: TRBJ1-2
abundance: -
v_gene: TRBV27
CDR3nt: TGTGCCAGCAGTTTAGGCGGGGATATTAATGGCTACACCTTC
CDR3aa: CASSLGGDINGYTF

d_gene: -
j_gene: TRBJ1-2
abundance: -
v_gene: TRBV27
CDR3nt: TGTGCCAGCAGTCAAAGGAACAGTCGGAACTATGGCTACACCTTC
CDR3aa: CASSQRNSRNYGYTF

d_gene: TRBD1
j_gene: TRBJ2-3
abundance: -
v_gene: TRBV5-6
CDR3nt: TGTGCCAGCAGCAAGATGTACCGGGACAGGGGTGGAAATACGCAGTATTTT
CDR3aa: CASSKMYRDRGGNTQYF

d_gene: TRBD2
j_gene: TRBJ2-1
abundance: -
v_gene: TRBV11-2
CDR3nt: TGTGCCAGCAGCCGTCTCGGGGGGGGCGCTTACAATGAGCAGTTCTTC
CDR3aa: CASSRLGGGAYNEQFF

d_gene: -
j_gene: TRBJ2-1
abundance: -
v_gene: TRBV28
CDR3nt: TGTGCCAGCAGTTTTTCGCGGTCTAGCTCCTACAATGAGCAGTTCTTC
CDR3aa: CASSFSRSSSYNEQFF

d_gene: -
j_gene: TRBJ1-5
abundance: -
v_gene: TRBV19
CDR3nt: TGTGCCAGTAGTATGGGGGGTGTCCAGCCCCAGCATTTT
CDR3aa: CASSMGGVQPQHF

d_gene: TRBD1
j_gene: TRBJ1-2
abundance: -
v_gene: TRBV6-1
CDR3nt: TGTGCCAGCAGTGCCCGACAGGGTCCCACCTCTTATGGCTACACCTTC
CDR3aa: CASSARQGPTSYGYTF

d_gene: TRBD1
j_gene: TRBJ1-1
abundance: -
v_gene: TRBV11-1
CDR3nt: TGTGCCAGCAGCCAACCGCGGGGACAGGCGAACACTGAAGCTTTCTTT
CDR3aa: CASSQPRGQANTEAFF

d_gene: TRBD1
j_gene: TRBJ2-7
abundance: -
v_gene: TRBV7-9
CDR3nt: TGTGCCAGCAGCGTGACCGGACAGGGCCCCTACGAGCAGTACTTC
CDR3aa: CASSVTGQGPYEQYF

d_gene: TRBD2
j_gene: TRBJ2-1
abundance: -
v_gene: TRBV2
CDR3nt: TGTGCCAGCAGGGATAGCGGGGGGGGACAGTTCTTC
CDR3aa: CASRDSGGGQFF

d_gene: TRBD1
j_gene: TRBJ1-3
abundance: -
v_gene: TRBV27
CDR3nt: TGTGCCAGCAGTGACAGGGGGCCTGGAAACACCATATATTTT
CDR3aa: CASSDRGPGNTIYF

d_gene: -
j_gene: TRBJ1-4
abundance: -
v_gene: TRBV18
CDR3nt: TGTGCCAGCTCACCATTTGCATCGCAGGGCAAAAAACTGTTTTTT
CDR3aa: CASSPFASQGKKLFF

d_gene: TRBD1
j_gene: TRBJ1-1
abundance: -
v_gene: TRBV28
CDR3nt: TGTGCCAGCAGTTCCGGACAGGGGAACACTGAAGCTTTCTTT
CDR3aa: CASSSGQGNTEAFF

d_gene: -
j_gene: TRBJ1-2
abundance: -
v_gene: TRBV6-5
CDR3nt: TGTGCCAGCAGTTTGGACAGACTTGATTACTATGGCTACACCTTC
CDR3aa: CASSLDRLDYYGYTF

d_gene: -
j_gene: TRBJ1-1
abundance: -
v_gene: TRBV4-2
CDR3nt: TGTGCCAGCAGCCAAGAAGCAACAGGGTTCACTGAAGCTTTCTTT
CDR3aa: CASSQEATGFTEAFF

d_gene: TRBD2
j_gene: TRBJ2-5
abundance: once
v_gene: TRBV6-4
CDR3nt: TGTGCCAGCAGTGACCGTACAGAGACGGGGGGGTGGCGTTCAGCAGAGACCCAGTACTTC
CDR3aa: CASSDRTETGGWRSAETQYF